The table lists the clone carrying this TCR beta chain with a few counts. The target antigen is unknown. The data originate from a study of T-cell memory formation after mild COVID-19. Whole-study findings and limits: Clones that shrank (day 15 to 85) were balanced CD4/CD8, whereas later expanders leaned CD4+.

V was trimmed by 3 bases and J by 5 bases, leaving 12 bases between them. CDR1 is SGDLS, CDR2 YYNGEE, per germline. The CDR3 sequence is 14 residues long. Amplification by 5'RACE using constant-segment primers produced TCR alpha and TCR beta cDNA libraries that carried sample barcodes and UMIs. MiXCR, run by TCRdb on the 5' RACE reads, gives a single entry per CDR3 protein. The sample lists 150,000 to 200,000 distinct CDR3 sequences, 20% to 25% seen once, with around 23% in the top ten. This receptor was identified in an adult woman who had mild COVID-19 (a few samples of this study predate the infection). Cell type and time point are not known. The rearrangement joins TRBV9 to TRBJ1-5; TRBD1 might be the D (6 bases). Sequencing was carried out using PBMCs or a T cell subset sorted from them (not recorded which). CDR3: CASSDGTPYQPQHF. CDR3 coding DNA: TGTGCCAGCAGCGACGGGACACCGTATCAGCCCCAGCATTTT.